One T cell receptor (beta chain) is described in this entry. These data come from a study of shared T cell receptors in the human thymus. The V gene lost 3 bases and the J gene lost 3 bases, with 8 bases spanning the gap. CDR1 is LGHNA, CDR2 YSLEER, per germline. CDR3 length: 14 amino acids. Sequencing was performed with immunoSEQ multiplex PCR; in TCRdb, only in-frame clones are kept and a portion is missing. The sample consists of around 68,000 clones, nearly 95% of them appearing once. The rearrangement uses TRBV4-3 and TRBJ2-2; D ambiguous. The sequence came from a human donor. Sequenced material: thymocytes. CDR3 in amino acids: CASSQLDDTGELFF. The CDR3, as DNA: TGCGCCAGCAGCCAGCTAGACGACACCGGGGAGCTGTTTTTT.